This T cell receptor beta chain derives from a study of blood T cells in healthy people across ages. Collection of 9.5 to 10 milliliters of peripheral blood was performed for each donor. Whole-study findings and limits: Relative to aged donors, long-lived donors carried more naive CD4+ cells and displayed higher diversity. Across samples, TCR beta diversity tracked strongly with naive T cell percentage.

On this clonotype itself: Its specificity is unknown.

The CDR3 totals 12 residues. The V end was cut by 4 bases, the J end by 4 bases, with 10 bases between. CDR1 is DFQATT and CDR2 is SNEGSKA in the germline V gene (reference sequence). Combining a sample-barcoded 5' primer with a J-beta primer mix, a second PCR ran for 7 to 11 cycles. Every cDNA molecule carried a tag from a template-switch adaptor bearing 12 random nucleotides. One entry per CDR3 protein results from TCRdb running MiXCR on the 5' RACE reads. The repertoire holds about a million distinct CDR3 sequences, around 48% seen once, with over 10% in the top ten. The source material was blood. This chain connects TRBV20-1 to TRBJ2-5; D is ambiguous. This clonotype was obtained from a man aged 25-45 years in good health. CDR3 nucleotides: TGCAGTGCTATCCTAGTCTCAGAGACCCAGTACTTC. Residues: CSAILVSETQYF.